The source of this TCR beta chain is a study of shared clonotypes between healthy human individuals. PCR replicates performed on unsorted PBMC used approximately 300 ng DNA, roughly 27,000 T cell genomes. Data came from immunoSEQ multiplex PCR; TCRdb stores just in-frame clones and leaves some out. The sample has approximately 510,000 clones, around 79% seen once; the top ten hold over 10%. Adults of Caucasian background living in Nashville, Tennessee made up all donors. The CDR3 is 14 residues long. The germline gives CDR1 LNHNV, CDR2 YYDKDF (reference sequence). With 0 bases removed from V and 4 bases from J, the gap between germline ends came to 9 bases.

The specimen was PBMCs. The J gene is TRBJ1-2, the V gene TRBV15; D is ambiguous. This clonotype originated in a woman in her 40s in good health. Some clones in this sample may be carry-over from other donors' samples. In DNA form, the CDR3 reads TGTGCCACCAGCAGAGAGCTCTCGCCCTATGGCTACACCTTC. Its translation: CATSRELSPYGYTF.